Sequencing of this TCR beta chain was carried out in a study of T cells in Graves' hyperthyroidism and ophthalmopathy. Study-wide context: The initial diagnosis was the point when peripheral blood was collected, ahead of any treatment.

RNA transcripts gave rise to amplified TCR beta CDR3 regions. Researchers ran a first-round RT-PCR on the TCR CDR3 using the HTBI primer set. TCRdb ran MiXCR on the multiplex PCR reads and lists one entry per CDR3 protein. The sample includes roughly 800,000 distinct CDR3 sequences, 35% to 40% seen only once; the top ten take about 9%. Patients aged 18 to 65 with hyperthyroidism were newly diagnosed, with duration under 2 months. Thyroid ultrasound, orbital computed tomography, clinical symptoms, and serum thyroxine and TRAb underpinned diagnoses. This clonotype was counted at least ten times. The specimen sequenced was blood. This sequence was found in a man between 18 and 35 years old with Graves' hyperthyroidism.

The CDR3 nucleotides are TGTGCCAGCAGCTGGGGGAACACCGGGGAGCTGTTTTTT. Its translation: CASSWGNTGELFF. This chain links TRBV7-9 with TRBJ2-2, with D uncertain. CDR1 SEHNR and CDR2 FQNEAQ come from the germline V gene (reference sequence). This CDR3 has 13 residues. V was pared by 4 bases and J by 1 base, with 4 bases between.